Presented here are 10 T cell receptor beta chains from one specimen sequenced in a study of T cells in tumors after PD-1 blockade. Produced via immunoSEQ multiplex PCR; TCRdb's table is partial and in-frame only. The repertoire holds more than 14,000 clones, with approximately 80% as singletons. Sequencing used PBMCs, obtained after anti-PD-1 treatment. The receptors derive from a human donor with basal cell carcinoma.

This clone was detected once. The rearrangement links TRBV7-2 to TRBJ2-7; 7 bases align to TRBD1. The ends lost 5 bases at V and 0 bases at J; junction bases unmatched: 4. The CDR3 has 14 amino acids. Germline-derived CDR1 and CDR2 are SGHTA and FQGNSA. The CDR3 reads CASSPDRASYEQYF. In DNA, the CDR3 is TGTGCCAGCAGCCCCGACAGGGCCTCCTACGAGCAGTACTTC.

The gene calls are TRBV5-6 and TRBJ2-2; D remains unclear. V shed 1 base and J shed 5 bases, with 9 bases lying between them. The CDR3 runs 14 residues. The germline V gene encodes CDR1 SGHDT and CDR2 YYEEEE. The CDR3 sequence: CASSLFGRTGELFF. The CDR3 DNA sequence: TGTGCCAGCAGCTTGTTTGGACGAACCGGGGAGCTGTTTTTT. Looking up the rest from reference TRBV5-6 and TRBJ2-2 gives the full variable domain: DAGVTQSPTHLIKTRGQQVTLRCSPKSGHDTVSWYQQALGQGPQFIFQYYEEEERQRGNFPDRFSGHQFPNYSSELNVNALLLGDSALYLCASSLFGRTGELFFGEGSRLTVL.

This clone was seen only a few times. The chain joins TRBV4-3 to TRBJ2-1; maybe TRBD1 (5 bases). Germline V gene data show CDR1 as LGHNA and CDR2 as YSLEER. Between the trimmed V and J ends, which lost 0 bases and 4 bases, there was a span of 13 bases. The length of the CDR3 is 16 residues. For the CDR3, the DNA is TGCGCCAGCAGCCAAGATCGACAGCCTACATACAATGAGCAGTTCTTC. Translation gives CASSQDRQPTYNEQFF.

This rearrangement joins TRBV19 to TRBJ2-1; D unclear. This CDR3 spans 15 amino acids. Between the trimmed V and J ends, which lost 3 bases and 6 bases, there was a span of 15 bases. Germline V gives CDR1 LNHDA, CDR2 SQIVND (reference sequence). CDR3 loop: CASSIRAGRGNEQFF. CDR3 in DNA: TGTGCCAGTAGTATTCGCGCCGGCAGAGGCAATGAGCAGTTCTTC. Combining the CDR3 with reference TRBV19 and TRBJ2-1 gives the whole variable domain DGGITQSPKYLFRKEGQNVTLSCEQNLNHDAMYWYRQDPGQGLRLIYYSQIVNDFQKGDIAEGYSVSREKKESFPLTVTSAQKNPTAFYLCASSIRAGRGNEQFFGPGTRLTVL.

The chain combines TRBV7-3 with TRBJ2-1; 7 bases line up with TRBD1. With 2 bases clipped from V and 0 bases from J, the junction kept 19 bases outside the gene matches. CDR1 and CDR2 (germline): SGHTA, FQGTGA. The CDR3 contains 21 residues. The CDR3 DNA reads TGTGCCAGCAGCTTACGGGCCGGGACAGCTACGAATAAAAGCTCCTACAATGAGCAGTTCTTC. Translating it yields CASSLRAGTATNKSSYNEQFF. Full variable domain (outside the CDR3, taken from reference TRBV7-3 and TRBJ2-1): GAGVSQTPSNKVTEKGKYVELRCDPISGHTALYWYRQSLGQGPEFLIYFQGTGAADDSGLPNDRFFAVRPEGSVSTLKIQRTERGDSAVYLCASSLRAGTATNKSSYNEQFFGPGTRLTVL.

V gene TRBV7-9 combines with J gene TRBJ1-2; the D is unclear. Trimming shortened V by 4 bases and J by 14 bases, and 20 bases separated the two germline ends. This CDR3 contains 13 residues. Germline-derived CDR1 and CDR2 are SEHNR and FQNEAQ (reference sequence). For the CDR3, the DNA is TGTGCCAGCAGCTCTCCCTGGGAGGAGGTAGGGACCTTC. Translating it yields CASSSPWEEVGTF. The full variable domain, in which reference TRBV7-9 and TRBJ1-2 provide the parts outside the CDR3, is DTGVSQNPRHKITKRGQNVTFRCDPISEHNRLYWYRQTLGQGPEFLTYFQNEAQLEKSRLLSDRFSAERPKGSFSTLEIQRTEQGDSAMYLCASSSPWEEVGTFGSGTRLTVV.

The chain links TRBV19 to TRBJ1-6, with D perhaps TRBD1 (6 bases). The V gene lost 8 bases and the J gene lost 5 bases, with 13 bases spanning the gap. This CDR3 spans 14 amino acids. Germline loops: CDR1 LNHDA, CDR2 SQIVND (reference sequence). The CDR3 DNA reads TGTGCCAGTTCCCGGACAGCGAATAATTCACCCCTCCACTTT. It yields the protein CASSRTANNSPLHF.

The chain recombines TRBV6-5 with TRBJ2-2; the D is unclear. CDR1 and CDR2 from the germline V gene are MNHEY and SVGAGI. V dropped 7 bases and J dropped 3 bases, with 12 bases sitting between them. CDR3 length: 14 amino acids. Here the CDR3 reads CASMSHRDTGELFF. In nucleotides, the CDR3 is TGTGCCAGCATGTCGCACAGAGACACCGGGGAGCTGTTTTTT.

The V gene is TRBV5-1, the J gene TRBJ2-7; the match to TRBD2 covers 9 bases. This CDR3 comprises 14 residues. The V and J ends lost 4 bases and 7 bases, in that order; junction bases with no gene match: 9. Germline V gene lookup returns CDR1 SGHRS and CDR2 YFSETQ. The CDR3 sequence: CASSTGAGGEEQYF. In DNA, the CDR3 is TGCGCCAGCAGCACGGGGGCGGGAGGGGAAGAGCAGTACTTC.

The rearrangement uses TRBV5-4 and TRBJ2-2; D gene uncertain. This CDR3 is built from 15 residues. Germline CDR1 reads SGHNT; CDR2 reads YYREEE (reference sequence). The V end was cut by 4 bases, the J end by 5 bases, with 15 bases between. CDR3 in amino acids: CASSPGGVETGELFF. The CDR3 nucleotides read TGTGCCAGCAGCCCGGGCGGTGTAGAGACCGGGGAGCTGTTTTTT.